The present entry profiles one T cell receptor beta chain with its context. This sample was included in a study of blood T cell repertoires in COVID-19. Study context: Samples taken during acute and convalescent COVID-19 were collected in the United States, Italy and Spain. T cells, B-cell-depleted T cells, or PBMCs provided the cDNA or gDNA that served as material.

From germline, CDR1 is SGHTA and CDR2 FQGNSA. The CDR3 totals 19 residues. V dropped 1 base and J dropped 1 base, with 20 bases sitting between them. Original handling: Reference gene primer amplification in the assay estimated nucleated cell counts. Assay used: immunoSEQ multiplex PCR; TCRdb lists only in-frame clones, some missing. V, J and clone size derive from that table, while D and trimming were established from the DNA sequence. The profile shows 60,000 to 65,000 clones, under 80% of them singletons. The sequence derives from a human donor in a cohort sampled during active COVID-19. The sequenced sample was peripheral blood. The J gene is TRBJ2-1, the V gene TRBV7-2, with D possibly being TRBD2 (7 bases). CDR3: CASSLVEFLGGLSYNEQFF. CDR3 in DNA: TGTGCCAGCAGCTTAGTTGAGTTTTTGGGGGGGCTGTCCTACAATGAGCAGTTCTTC.